The rows below give T cell receptor beta chains drawn from one sample of a study of naive CD8 T cells in extremely preterm neonates. The repertoire was sequenced with immunoSEQ multiplex PCR; TCRdb's copy has only in-frame clones and lacks some. Among over 6,500 clones, more than 95% were seen once, and the ten largest hold 2.8%. Sequenced material: naive CD8+ T cells from blood. Receptor source: a human donor in good health. Both conserved end residues are part of each CDR3. The order of the fields is D gene, V gene, J gene, clone size, CDR3 DNA, CDR3 protein. A D gene is named only where the DNA matches it firmly. Some rows mark clone size as missing; the rest say once, few, many or name a class of expanded clone.

NA	TRBV15	TRBJ1-1	NA	TGTGCCACCAGCAGATCAGACCGGACAGTCAGCACTGAAGCTTTCTTT	CATSRSDRTVSTEAFF
NA	TRBV14	TRBJ2-7	few	TGTGCCAGCAGCCAAGTACAGGGTACGATCGACGAGCAGTACTTC	CASSQVQGTIDEQYF
NA	TRBV7-9	TRBJ2-7	NA	TGTGCCAGCAGCCCAGGCAACGAGCAGTACTTC	CASSPGNEQYF
NA	TRBV7-8	TRBJ2-3	NA	TGTGCCAGCAGCTCCGGGACTAGCACAGATACGCAGTATTTT	CASSSGTSTDTQYF
NA	TRBV13	TRBJ2-5	NA	TGTGCCAGCAGCCTGGAGGAGGAGACCCAGTACTTC	CASSLEEETQYF
NA	TRBV2	TRBJ1-2	NA	TGTGCCAGCAGTGAAGGACGGGGTCCTCAGCTCGGCTACACCTTC	CASSEGRGPQLGYTF
TRBD2	TRBV19	TRBJ2-1	NA	TGTGCCAGTAGTGTACTAGCGGGAAACAATGAGCAGTTCTTC	CASSVLAGNNEQFF
TRBD1	TRBV4-1	TRBJ1-2	NA	TGCGCCAGCAGCCAAAGTTCAGGGGGCCCCTATGGCTACACCTTC	CASSQSSGGPYGYTF
TRBD1	TRBV19	TRBJ1-5	NA	TGTGCCAGTAGTACTTCAGGGGGCCATCAGCCCCAGCATTTT	CASSTSGGHQPQHF
TRBD1	TRBV5-1	TRBJ2-2	NA	TGCGCCAGCAGCCCTGCCGGGACAGGGGGGACCGGGGAGCTGTTTTTT	CASSPAGTGGTGELFF
NA	TRBV5-6	TRBJ2-7	NA	TGTGCCAGCAGCTTGCCAGGGCCAAGGAACGAGCAGTACTTC	CASSLPGPRNEQYF
TRBD2	TRBV9	TRBJ2-3	NA	TGTGCCAGCTCCACTAGCGGGAGAGTAGATACGCAGTATTTT	CASSTSGRVDTQYF
NA	TRBV2	TRBJ1-1	NA	TGTGCCAGCAGTGAAATGCTTAACAGCATGAACACTGAAGCTTTCTTT	CASSEMLNSMNTEAFF
NA	TRBV5-4	TRBJ2-2	NA	TGTGCCAGCAGCTTGGTTCCGACAGGCTTGAACACCGGGGAGCTGTTTTTT	CASSLVPTGLNTGELFF
NA	TRBV4-3	TRBJ2-3	NA	TGCGCCAGCAGCCAAGTGGAGGCAGATACGCAGTATTTT	CASSQVEADTQYF
NA	TRBV7-3	TRBJ2-6	NA	TGTGCCAGCAGCTCGGACGGACTCTCTGGGGCCAACGTCCTGACTTTC	CASSSDGLSGANVLTF
NA	TRBV11-2	TRBJ1-1	NA	TGTGCCAGCAGCTGGGGGGGGGACACTGAAGCTTTCTTT	CASSWGGDTEAFF
NA	TRBV5-4	TRBJ1-2	NA	TGTGCCAGCTCCGGCGGGGACTATGGCTACACCTTC	CASSGGDYGYTF
NA	TRBV6-1	TRBJ2-7	NA	TGTGCCAGCAGTGAGAGTGTGTGGGGCCCCCAGTACGAGCAGTACTTC	CASSESVWGPQYEQYF
NA	TRBV5-1	TRBJ2-3	NA	TGCGCCAGCAGCCATAAAGAACGGAGTTACGCAGATACGCAGTATTTT	CASSHKERSYADTQYF
NA	TRBV2	TRBJ2-3	NA	TGTGCCAGCAGTGAAGCGTGGGGGGAGCTCCGAGATACGCAGTATTTT	CASSEAWGELRDTQYF
NA	TRBV30	TRBJ2-1	once	TGTGCCTGGAGTGACGGGGGGCCCCGTGAGCAGTTCTTC	CAWSDGGPREQFF
NA	TRBV15	TRBJ2-1	NA	TGTGCCACCAGCAGAGATTACGGTAACAATGAGCAGTTCTTC	CATSRDYGNNEQFF
NA	TRBV5-5	TRBJ2-7	NA	TGTGCCAGCAGGAAATCAGGGTTCCACGAGCAGTACTTC	CASRKSGFHEQYF
NA	TRBV2	TRBJ2-3	NA	TGTGCCACCAGAACGGCGAGCGAAGATACGCAGTATTTT	CATRTASEDTQYF
TRBD1	TRBV4-3	TRBJ2-1	NA	TGCGCCAGCAGCCACCCCGGGACAGGATTCTATGAGCAGTTCTTC	CASSHPGTGFYEQFF
NA	TRBV25-1	TRBJ1-1	NA	TGTGCCAGCATGGGTAGGGGTTACACTGAAGCTTTCTTT	CASMGRGYTEAFF
NA	TRBV6-5	TRBJ1-6	NA	TGTGCCAGCAGTTACTCGGGAGCGCATAGCCTCCACTTT	CASSYSGAHSLHF
TRBD1	TRBV19	TRBJ1-6	NA	TGTGCCAGTAGTATCCTTCGGGACAGGGGGAATTCACCCCTCCACTTT	CASSILRDRGNSPLHF
TRBD1	TRBV15	TRBJ1-1	NA	TGTGCCACCAGCAGAGAGAGGGACAGGGGGGACACTGAAGCTTTCTTT	CATSRERDRGDTEAFF